The sequence of this TCR beta chain was determined in a study of CD8 T cells in Susac syndrome. The CDR3 spans 15 residues. V lost 5 bases to trimming and J lost 2 bases; unmatched junction nucleotides: 8. Looked up from germline, CDR1 is PRHDT and CDR2 is FYEKMQ (reference sequence). The authors reverse transcribed about 0.45 to 1 ug RNA with random hexamers. Amplification of TCR beta CDR3 used immunoSEQ multiplex PCR across 54 Vbeta and 13 Jbeta. TCRdb processed the immunoSEQ multiplex PCR reads anew with MiXCR; each CDR3 protein has one entry. Of roughly 150,000 distinct CDR3 sequences detected, over 90% appear once; the ten largest clones hold approximately 0.18%.

The source of this sequence is a human donor with Susac syndrome. The rearrangement links TRBV13 to TRBJ1-1; TRBD1 aligns across 7 bases. Sequenced input: CD8+ T cells from PBMCs. The CDR3 bases are TGTGCCAGCAGCCCCCAGACAGGGACCAACACTGAAGCTTTCTTT. Its translation is CASSPQTGTNTEAFF.